The clone carrying this T cell receptor (beta chain) was recorded once. Germline V gives CDR1 MNHEY, CDR2 SVGAGI. The CDR3 is 14 amino acids. The V and J ends lost 5 bases and 6 bases, in that order; junction bases with no gene match: 6. The assay was immunoSEQ multiplex PCR, and TCRdb's table has in-frame clones only and misses some. The data hold fewer than 250,000 clones, with around 90% observed a single time. The record originates from a study of blood T cell repertoires in COVID-19. The TCR sequence derives from a young man with acute or convalescent COVID-19. The chain recombines TRBV6-5 with TRBJ2-2; TRBD2 matches 7 bases. Sequencing was performed on peripheral blood. As DNA, the CDR3 is TGTGCCAGCAGTCCGCGACTAGCCCCCGGGGAGCTGTTTTTT. Its translation is CASSPRLAPGELFF.